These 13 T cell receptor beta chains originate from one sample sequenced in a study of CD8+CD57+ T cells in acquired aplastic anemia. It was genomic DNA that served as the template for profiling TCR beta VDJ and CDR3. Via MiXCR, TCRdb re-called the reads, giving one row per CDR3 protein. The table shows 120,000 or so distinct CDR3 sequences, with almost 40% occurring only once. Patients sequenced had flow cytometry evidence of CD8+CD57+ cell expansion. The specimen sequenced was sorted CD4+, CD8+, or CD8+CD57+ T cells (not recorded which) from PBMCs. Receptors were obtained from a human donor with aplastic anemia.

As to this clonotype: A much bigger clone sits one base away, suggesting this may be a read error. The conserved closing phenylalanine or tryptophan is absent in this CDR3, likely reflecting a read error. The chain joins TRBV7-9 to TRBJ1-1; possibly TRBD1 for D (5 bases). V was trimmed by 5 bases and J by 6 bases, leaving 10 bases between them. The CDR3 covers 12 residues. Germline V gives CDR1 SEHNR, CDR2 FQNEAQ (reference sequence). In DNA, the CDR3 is TGTGCCAGCAGCCGGCGGGGGGCTGAAGCTTTCCTT. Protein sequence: CASSRRGAEAFL.

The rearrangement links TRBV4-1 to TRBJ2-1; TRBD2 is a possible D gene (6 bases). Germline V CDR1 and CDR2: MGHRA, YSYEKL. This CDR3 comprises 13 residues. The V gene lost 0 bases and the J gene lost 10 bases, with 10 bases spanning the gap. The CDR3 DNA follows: TGCGCCAGCAGCCAAGATAGGAGGGACGAGCAGTTCTTC. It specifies CASSQDRRDEQFF.

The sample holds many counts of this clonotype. The CDR3 reads CASSVSPDNEQFF. The DNA of the CDR3 is TGTGCCAGCAGCGTTTCCCCCGACAATGAGCAGTTCTTC. The V gene is TRBV2, the J gene TRBJ2-1; D is unresolved. Trimming removed 6 bases from V and 5 bases from J, with 11 bases in between. Germline loops: CDR1 SNHLY, CDR2 FYNNEI. The CDR3 contains 13 residues.

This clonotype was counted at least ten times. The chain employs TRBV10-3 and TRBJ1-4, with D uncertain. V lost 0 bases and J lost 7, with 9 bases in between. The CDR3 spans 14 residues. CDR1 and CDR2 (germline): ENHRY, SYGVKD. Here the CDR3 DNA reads TGTGCCATCAGTGAGTCCGAATTCCGTGAAAAACTGTTTTTT. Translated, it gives CAISESEFREKLFF.

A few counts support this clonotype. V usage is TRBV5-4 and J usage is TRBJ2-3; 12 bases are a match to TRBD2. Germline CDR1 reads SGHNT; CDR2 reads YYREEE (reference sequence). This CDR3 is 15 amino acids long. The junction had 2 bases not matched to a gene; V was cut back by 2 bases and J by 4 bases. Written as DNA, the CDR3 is TGTGCCAGCAGCTTACCTAGCGGGGGGGCAGATACGCAGTATTTT. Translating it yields CASSLPSGGADTQYF.

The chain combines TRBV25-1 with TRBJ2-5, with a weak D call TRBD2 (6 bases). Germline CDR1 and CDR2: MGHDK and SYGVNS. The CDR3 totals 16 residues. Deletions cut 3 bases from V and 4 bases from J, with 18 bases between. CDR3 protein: CASSDPFRQGGETQYF. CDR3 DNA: TGTGCCAGCAGTGACCCCTTCCGCCAGGGAGGAGAGACCCAGTACTTC.

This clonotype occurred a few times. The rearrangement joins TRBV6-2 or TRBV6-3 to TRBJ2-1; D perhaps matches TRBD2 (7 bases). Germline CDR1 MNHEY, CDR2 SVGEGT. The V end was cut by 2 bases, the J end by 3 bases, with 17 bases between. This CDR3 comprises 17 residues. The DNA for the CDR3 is TGTGCCAGCAGTTACGAACCGGGGGGCAACTACTACAATGAGCAGTTCTTC. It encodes CASSYEPGGNYYNEQFF.

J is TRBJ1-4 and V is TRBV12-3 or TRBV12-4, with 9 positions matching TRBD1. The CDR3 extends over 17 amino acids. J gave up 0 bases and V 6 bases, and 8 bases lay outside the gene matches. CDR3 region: CASRLRTGVATNEKLFF. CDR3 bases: TGTGCCAGCAGGCTCAGGACAGGGGTTGCAACTAATGAAAAACTGTTTTTT.

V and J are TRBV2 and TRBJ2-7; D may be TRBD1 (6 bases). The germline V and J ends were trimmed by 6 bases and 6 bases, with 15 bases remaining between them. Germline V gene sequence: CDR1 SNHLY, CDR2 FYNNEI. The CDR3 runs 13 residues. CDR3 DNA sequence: TGTGCCAGCAGCTCACAGGGTCTTGGCGAGCAGTACGTC. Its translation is CASSSQGLGEQYV.

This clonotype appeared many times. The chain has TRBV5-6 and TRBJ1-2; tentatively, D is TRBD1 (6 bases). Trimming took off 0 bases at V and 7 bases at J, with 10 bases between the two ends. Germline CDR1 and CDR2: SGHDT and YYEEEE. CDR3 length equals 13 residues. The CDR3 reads CASSLARGIGYTF. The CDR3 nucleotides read TGTGCCAGCAGCTTGGCCAGGGGAATTGGCTACACCTTC.

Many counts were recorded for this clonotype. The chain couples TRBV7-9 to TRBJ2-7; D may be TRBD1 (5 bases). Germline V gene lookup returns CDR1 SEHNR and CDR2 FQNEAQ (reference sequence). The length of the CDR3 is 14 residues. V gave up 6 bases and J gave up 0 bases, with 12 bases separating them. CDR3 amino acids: CASSLTETSYEQYF. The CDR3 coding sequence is TGTGCCAGCAGTTTGACAGAAACCTCCTACGAGCAGTACTTC.

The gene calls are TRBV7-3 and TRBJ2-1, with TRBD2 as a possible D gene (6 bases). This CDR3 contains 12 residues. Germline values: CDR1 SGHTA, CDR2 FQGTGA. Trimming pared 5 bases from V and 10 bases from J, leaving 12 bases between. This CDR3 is CASSPGGREQFF. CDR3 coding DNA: TGTGCCAGCAGCCCTGGAGGGAGGGAGCAGTTCTTC.

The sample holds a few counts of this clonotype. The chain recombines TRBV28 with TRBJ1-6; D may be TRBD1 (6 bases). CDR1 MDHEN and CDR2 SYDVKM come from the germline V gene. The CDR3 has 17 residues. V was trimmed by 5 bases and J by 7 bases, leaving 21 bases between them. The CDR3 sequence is CASSNPGHGGGNSPLHF. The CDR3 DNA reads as TGTGCCAGCAGTAATCCGGGACACGGTGGAGGGAATTCACCCCTCCACTTT.